This T cell receptor (beta chain) was sequenced in a study of T cell changes during pregnancy in multiple sclerosis. Trimming took off 8 bases at V and 5 bases at J, with 12 bases between the two ends. The CDR3 loop spans 13 amino acids. Looked up from germline, CDR1 is MDHEN and CDR2 is SYDVKM. Libraries were prepared by immunoSEQ multiplex PCR; TCRdb keeps only in-frame clonotypes and omits some of them. The repertoire holds 25,000 to 30,000 clones, around nine tenths seen once, with less than 8% in the top ten. The receptor's source is a female donor with multiple sclerosis, enrolled in a pregnancy study. The starting material was CD8+ T cells from peripheral blood mononuclear cells, obtained after pregnancy. The V and J genes are TRBV28 and TRBJ1-4; D gene unclear. The CDR3 DNA reads TGTGCCAGCGGAGATCGCATCAATGAAAAACTGTTTTTT. It codes for CASGDRINEKLFF.